A selection of T cell receptor beta chains follows, all from one sample in a study of memory CD4+ T cells and cytomegalovirus serostatus. Using immunoSEQ multiplex PCR, the repertoire was profiled, and TCRdb retains in-frame clones only, with some absent. The sample yields about 75,000 clones, under 80% seen once. The sequencing input was memory CD4+ T cells from blood. The receptor source for this set is an adult in good health and CMV-seropositive. Both conserved end residues are part of each CDR3. The order of the fields is CDR3 protein, CDR3 DNA, J gene, D gene, V gene, clone size. D genes are given only for firm matches. Expanded clones are given a class, and other clones once, few, many or no size at all.

CDR3aa: CAWSVEGYEQYF; CDR3nt: TGTGCCTGGAGTGTAGAGGGATACGAGCAGTACTTC; j_gene: TRBJ2-7; d_gene: -; v_gene: TRBV30; abundance: -
CDR3aa: CASSYPGRNRPQHF; CDR3nt: TGTGCCAGCAGCTACCCCGGACGGAATAGGCCCCAGCATTTT; j_gene: TRBJ1-5; d_gene: -; v_gene: TRBV7-2; abundance: -
CDR3aa: CASIARQGSDEAFF; CDR3nt: TGTGCCAGCATTGCCCGACAGGGCTCTGATGAAGCTTTCTTT; j_gene: TRBJ1-1; d_gene: TRBD1; v_gene: TRBV6-6; abundance: -
CDR3aa: CAWSPPGQDIYGYTF; CDR3nt: TGTGCCTGGAGTCCCCCGGGACAGGATATCTATGGCTACACCTTC; j_gene: TRBJ1-2; d_gene: TRBD1; v_gene: TRBV30; abundance: -
CDR3aa: CASSIGHMNTEAFF; CDR3nt: TGTGCCAGTAGTATCGGACACATGAACACTGAAGCTTTCTTT; j_gene: TRBJ1-1; d_gene: -; v_gene: TRBV19; abundance: few
CDR3aa: CASSIGGAGKETQYF; CDR3nt: TGTGCCAGTTCCATCGGGGGGGCGGGCAAAGAGACCCAGTACTTC; j_gene: TRBJ2-5; d_gene: TRBD2; v_gene: TRBV7-9; abundance: -
CDR3aa: CASSPLPDTQYF; CDR3nt: TGTGCCAGCAGCCCCCTACCAGATACGCAGTATTTT; j_gene: TRBJ2-3; d_gene: -; v_gene: TRBV7-2; abundance: once
CDR3aa: CASSGSVSSYNEQFF; CDR3nt: TGTGCCAGCAGCGGTAGCGTTAGCTCCTACAATGAGCAGTTCTTC; j_gene: TRBJ2-1; d_gene: -; v_gene: TRBV7-2; abundance: -
CDR3aa: CASSKGLVSETQYF; CDR3nt: TGTGCCAGCAGCAAAGGACTAGTATCTGAGACCCAGTACTTC; j_gene: TRBJ2-5; d_gene: TRBD2; v_gene: TRBV5-6; abundance: -
CDR3aa: CASSTGGLPGETQYF; CDR3nt: TGTGCCAGCAGCACAGGGGGATTACCGGGGGAGACCCAGTACTTC; j_gene: TRBJ2-5; d_gene: TRBD1; v_gene: TRBV7-2; abundance: -
CDR3aa: CASSFDRGSFYGYTF; CDR3nt: TGTGCCAGCAGCTTCGACAGGGGGTCTTTCTATGGCTACACCTTC; j_gene: TRBJ1-2; d_gene: TRBD1; v_gene: TRBV7-2; abundance: -
CDR3aa: CASNWTGGRDYGYTF; CDR3nt: TGTGCCAGCAACTGGACAGGGGGCAGAGACTATGGCTACACCTTC; j_gene: TRBJ1-2; d_gene: TRBD1; v_gene: TRBV6-7; abundance: few
CDR3aa: CASSLGGIAEAFF; CDR3nt: TGTGCCAGCAGCTTAGGGGGTATTGCTGAAGCTTTCTTT; j_gene: TRBJ1-1; d_gene: -; v_gene: TRBV11-2; abundance: -
CDR3aa: CASSRSLLAVEQFF; CDR3nt: TGTGCCAGCAGTCGGTCCCTACTAGCGGTCGAGCAGTTCTTC; j_gene: TRBJ2-1; d_gene: TRBD2; v_gene: TRBV6-5; abundance: -
CDR3aa: CASSLDSVTYEQYF; CDR3nt: TGTGCCAGCAGCTTAGATTCTGTGACCTACGAGCAGTACTTC; j_gene: TRBJ2-7; d_gene: -; v_gene: TRBV7-9; abundance: -
CDR3aa: CASLGTGPVGTQYF; CDR3nt: TGTGCCAGCCTCGGGACAGGGCCAGTCGGTACGCAGTATTTT; j_gene: TRBJ2-3; d_gene: TRBD1; v_gene: TRBV28; abundance: -
CDR3aa: CASSQDGRGWADTQYF; CDR3nt: TGTGCCAGCAGCCAAGATGGCAGGGGTTGGGCAGATACGCAGTATTTT; j_gene: TRBJ2-3; d_gene: -; v_gene: TRBV14; abundance: -
CDR3aa: CASSEEGGADTEAFF; CDR3nt: TGTGCCAGTAGTGAGGAAGGGGGGGCAGACACTGAAGCTTTCTTT; j_gene: TRBJ1-1; d_gene: -; v_gene: TRBV19; abundance: -
CDR3aa: CASREQGASDTQYF; CDR3nt: TGCGCCAGCAGGGAGCAGGGGGCATCAGATACGCAGTATTTT; j_gene: TRBJ2-3; d_gene: TRBD1; v_gene: TRBV10-2; abundance: -
CDR3aa: CASMRTRIADTQYF; CDR3nt: TGTGCCAGTATGCGGACCCGGATCGCAGATACGCAGTATTTT; j_gene: TRBJ2-3; d_gene: -; v_gene: TRBV19; abundance: few
CDR3aa: CASSSDRFGYEQYF; CDR3nt: TGTGCCAGCAGCTCGGATAGATTCGGCTACGAGCAGTACTTC; j_gene: TRBJ2-7; d_gene: -; v_gene: TRBV11-2; abundance: few
CDR3aa: CASSVRWGEQFF; CDR3nt: TGTGCCAGCAGCGTTAGGTGGGGTGAGCAGTTCTTC; j_gene: TRBJ2-1; d_gene: -; v_gene: TRBV9; abundance: few
CDR3aa: CAISSQGADTEAFF; CDR3nt: TGTGCCATCAGTTCCCAGGGGGCGGACACTGAAGCTTTCTTT; j_gene: TRBJ1-1; d_gene: TRBD1; v_gene: TRBV10-3; abundance: few
CDR3aa: CASSPTPGGGRETQYF; CDR3nt: TGTGCTAGCAGCCCTACTCCGGGCGGGGGCCGAGAGACCCAGTACTTC; j_gene: TRBJ2-5; d_gene: -; v_gene: TRBV7-7; abundance: -
CDR3aa: CASSRSSGSNEQFF; CDR3nt: TGTGCCAGTAGTAGGTCTAGCGGGTCCAATGAGCAGTTCTTC; j_gene: TRBJ2-1; d_gene: TRBD2; v_gene: TRBV19; abundance: -
CDR3aa: CASKKGLSYEQYF; CDR3nt: TGTGCCAGCAAAAAGGGGCTCTCCTACGAGCAGTACTTC; j_gene: TRBJ2-7; d_gene: -; v_gene: TRBV6-1; abundance: once
CDR3aa: CASSPLIALNYGYTF; CDR3nt: TGTGCCAGCAGCCCCCTTATAGCCCTTAACTATGGCTACACCTTC; j_gene: TRBJ1-2; d_gene: -; v_gene: TRBV7-9; abundance: -
CDR3aa: CASSLASGGNSPLHF; CDR3nt: TGTGCCAGCAGCTTAGCGAGTGGAGGGAATTCACCCCTCCACTTT; j_gene: TRBJ1-6; d_gene: -; v_gene: TRBV7-6; abundance: -
CDR3aa: CASSGGSGDTQYF; CDR3nt: TGTGCCAGCAGTGGGGGATCGGGAGATACGCAGTATTTT; j_gene: TRBJ2-3; d_gene: -; v_gene: TRBV25-1; abundance: -
CDR3aa: CASSSPGRGTEAFF; CDR3nt: TGTGCCAGCAGCTCACCGGGACGGGGCACTGAAGCTTTCTTT; j_gene: TRBJ1-1; d_gene: -; v_gene: TRBV6-5; abundance: -
CDR3aa: CASSSGTGINQPQHF; CDR3nt: TGTGCCAGCAGCTCCGGGACAGGGATCAATCAGCCCCAGCATTTT; j_gene: TRBJ1-5; d_gene: TRBD1; v_gene: TRBV7-2; abundance: -